Listed here are 14 T cell receptor beta chains from one sample, sequenced in a study of post-analysis software for immune sequencing data. These receptors have no identified antigens. Findings of the study overall: Relative to controls, patients had a handful of TRBV segments at higher frequency, with TRBV5-6, TRBV5-1 and TRBV20-1 among these.

Prepared libraries of TCR beta cDNA carried unique molecular identifiers. MiXCR, run by TCRdb on the PCR reads, gives a single entry per CDR3 protein. This sample has about 770,000 distinct CDR3 sequences, with 46% found just once. The sequenced sample consisted of blood. These TCRs come from a girl between 10 and 17 years old with multiple sclerosis.

The chain carries TRBV7-2 and TRBJ2-4; TRBD2 matches at 7 bases. The CDR3 is made up of 16 amino acids. Trimming at V came to 4 bases and at J to 1 base, leaving 7 bases not matched to a gene. Germline lookup yields CDR1 SGHTA and CDR2 FQGNSA. The CDR3 sequence is CASSSPGGRAKNIQYF. CDR3 DNA: TGTGCCAGCAGCTCCCCGGGAGGCCGGGCCAAAAACATTCAGTACTTC.

In its sample, this clonotype was seen once. The chain employs TRBV2 and TRBJ2-7, with a possible D match to TRBD2 (6 bases). Trimming removed 4 bases at V and 0 bases at J, with 28 bases between. Germline values: CDR1 SNHLY, CDR2 FYNNEI. This CDR3 comprises 20 residues. CDR3 DNA sequence: TGTGCCAGCAGTGGAGGGGTTCGGGCCCCGGGAGTGGGCTACTCCTACGAGCAGTACTTC. Amino acids: CASSGGVRAPGVGYSYEQYF.

The chain joins TRBV12-3 or TRBV12-4 to TRBJ2-7; D is perhaps TRBD1 (6 bases). This CDR3 is 14 amino acids long. The V end lost 3 bases, the J end lost 5 bases, and 14 bases lay between the germline ends. The CDR3 DNA is TGTGCCAGCAGTTTCATAAGGGGGTCGGACGAGCAGTACTTC. Translation: CASSFIRGSDEQYF.

V and J are TRBV12-3 or TRBV12-4 and TRBJ2-7, with 7 bases fitting TRBD1. Trimming took 3 bases from V and 3 from J; bases not matched to a gene: 14. This CDR3 is 17 amino acids long. CDR3 in DNA: TGTGCCAGCAGTTTTGCTCCGGAGGACAGGCTTTTCTACGAGCAGTACTTC. This sequence encodes CASSFAPEDRLFYEQYF.

V and J are TRBV6-5 and TRBJ1-1; no reliable D call. Germline-derived CDR1 and CDR2 are MNHEY and SVGAGI. There are 14 residues in the CDR3. Trimming left V 6 bases short and J 0 bases short, with 11 bases between. The DNA for the CDR3 is TGTGCCAGCAGGCCCGCTGCTTTGAACACTGAAGCTTTCTTT. This translates into CASRPAALNTEAFF.

The rearrangement joins TRBV6-5 to TRBJ2-7, with 11 bases identical to TRBD2. The germline V gene encodes CDR1 MNHEY and CDR2 SVGAGI. The CDR3 has 14 residues. The junction had 2 bases not matched to a gene; V was cut back by 2 bases and J by 5 bases. The CDR3 DNA follows: TGTGCCAGCAGTTACCTAGCGGGGGGCGACGAGCAGTACTTC. It encodes CASSYLAGGDEQYF.

The V gene is TRBV20-1, the J gene TRBJ2-7; perhaps TRBD1 as D (7 bases). Trimming took 3 bases from V and 3 from J, leaving 12 bases between them. Germline CDR1 DFQATT, CDR2 SNEGSKA (reference sequence). CDR3 size: 13 residues. The CDR3 sequence is CSARAGTVYEQYF. The DNA for the CDR3 is TGCAGTGCTAGGGCGGGGACAGTCTACGAGCAGTACTTC.

This chain links TRBV29-1 with TRBJ2-7; D remains ambiguous. CDR3 size: 12 residues. The germline V gene encodes CDR1 SQVTM and CDR2 ANQGSEA. Deletions cut 3 bases from V and 3 bases from J, with 9 bases between. CDR3 nucleotide sequence: TGCAGCGTTGATACCGGTGACTACGAGCAGTACTTC. Its translation is CSVDTGDYEQYF.

The chain employs TRBV20-1 and TRBJ2-5; D tentatively reads TRBD1 or TRBD2 (5 bases each). CDR1 DFQATT and CDR2 SNEGSKA come from the germline V gene (reference sequence). The CDR3 extends over 12 amino acids. V lost 2 bases and J 11 bases, leaving 15 bases between the germline ends. DNA for the CDR3: TGCAGTGCTAGACTCGGGGCCTACAAGCAGTACTTC. This sequence encodes CSARLGAYKQYF.

This chain uses TRBV28 with TRBJ2-7; D is unresolved. Trimming removed 4 bases from V and 5 bases from J, with 12 bases in between. The CDR3 extends over 13 amino acids. Looked up from germline, CDR1 is MDHEN and CDR2 is SYDVKM. The CDR3 DNA is TGTGCCAGCAGTTCGGGCAGTAGGGACGAGCAGTACTTC. Amino acids: CASSSGSRDEQYF.

This clonotype was picked up a small number of times. The gene calls are TRBV5-1 and TRBJ2-3, with D hard to call. The V end lost 7 bases, the J end lost 2 bases, and 14 bases lay between the germline ends. CDR1 and CDR2 (germline): SGHRS, YFSETQ. The CDR3 extends over 14 amino acids. CDR3 in DNA: TGCGCCAGCCGCGCGGCCCACAACACAGATACGCAGTATTTT. Protein product: CASRAAHNTDTQYF. Together with reference TRBV5-1 and TRBJ2-3, the CDR3 gives the full variable domain: KAGVTQTPRYLIKTRGQQVTLSCSPISGHRSVSWYQQTPGQGLQFLFEYFSETQRNKGNFPGRFSGRQFSNSRSEMNVSTLELGDSALYLCASRAAHNTDTQYFGPGTRLTVL.

This clonotype occurred a few times. The rearrangement joins TRBV29-1 to TRBJ2-1, with 11 bases fitting TRBD2. Germline V CDR1 and CDR2: SQVTM, ANQGSEA. Trimming cost V 0 bases and J 3 bases; bases outside gene matches: 1. This CDR3 has 15 residues. Here the CDR3 reads CSVEDGTSGYNEQFF. The CDR3 DNA follows: TGCAGCGTTGAAGATGGGACTAGCGGCTACAATGAGCAGTTCTTC.

The chain combines TRBV6-5 with TRBJ1-6; D is ambiguous. This CDR3 region has 12 residues. Trimming cost V 8 bases and J 5 bases, with 7 bases left between them. The germline V gene has CDR1 MNHEY and CDR2 SVGAGI. The CDR3 sequence: CASHSNNSPLHF. For the CDR3, the DNA is TGTGCCAGCCACTCAAATAATTCACCCCTCCACTTT.

This clonotype was observed many times. The CDR3 nucleotides read TGTGCCAGCAGCTTACTAGCGGGTGAGGGTGAGACCCAGTACTTC. This gives the protein CASSLLAGEGETQYF. The chain carries TRBV7-3 and TRBJ2-5, with 8 positions matching TRBD2. J gave up 5 bases and V 2 bases, and 7 bases lay outside the gene matches. The CDR3 is 15 residues long. Germline-derived CDR1 and CDR2 are SGHTA and FQGTGA.